Given below is one TCR beta chain in context. Its antigen is unknown. These data are taken from a study of blood T cells in healthy people across ages. Findings and limits, study-wide: Age showed a roughly linear inverse relationship with TCR beta diversity per million T cells.

It was with a sample-barcoded 5' primer and a J-beta primer mix that a second PCR of about 6 to 12 cycles was run. One entry per CDR3 protein results from TCRdb running MiXCR on the 5' RACE reads. Here the sample spans 650,000 to 700,000 distinct CDR3 sequences, about 51% being singletons. From germline, CDR1 is MGHRA and CDR2 YSYEKL. The CDR3 has 17 amino acids. The V and J ends lost 4 bases and 3 bases, in that order; junction bases with no gene match: 5. Sequences were obtained from blood. J is TRBJ2-1 and V is TRBV4-1; 14 bases agree with TRBD2. The receptor was derived from an elderly woman in good health. The CDR3 bases are TGCGCCAGCAGCCGGACTAGCGGGGGGACCATCTACAATGAGCAGTTCTTC. It is translated as CASSRTSGGTIYNEQFF.